The sequence of this T cell receptor (beta chain) was determined in a study of cytomegalovirus exposure and HLA in healthy donors. As for the study in general: For the approximately 360 genotyped donors, 75% to 90% fell within the Caucasian-associated ancestry cluster.

Amplification used 60 Vbeta primers and 13 Jbeta primers. The assay was immunoSEQ multiplex PCR, and TCRdb's table has in-frame clones only and misses some. The sample has 70,000 to 90,000 clones; roughly 61% are singletons. V lost 6 bases and J lost 6, with 6 bases in between. Germline CDR1 and CDR2: MDHEN and SYDVKM. The CDR3 spans 10 residues. This rearrangement joins TRBV28 to TRBJ2-7; D might be TRBD1 (5 bases). Specimen: PBMCs. The sequence was obtained from a middle-aged woman in good health and CMV-seropositive. CDR3 protein: CASRDSEQYF. The CDR3 DNA reads as TGTGCCAGCAGAGACAGCGAGCAGTACTTC.